This TCR beta chain was profiled in a study of graft-versus-host responses after intestinal transplantation. Study details: Grafts were multivisceral, liver-intestinal, or isolated intestinal.

The V end lost 0 bases, the J end lost 4 bases, and 3 bases lay between the germline ends. Per germline, CDR1 LNHNV and CDR2 YYDKDF (reference sequence). This CDR3 region has 13 residues. Libraries were prepared by immunoSEQ multiplex PCR; TCRdb keeps only in-frame clonotypes and omits some of them. The sample shows 13,000 or so clones, about 36% of them seen only once. The chain links TRBV15 to TRBJ1-4, with unresolved D. Sequenced material: alloreactive CD4+ T cells from a mixed lymphocyte reaction culture, taken before intestinal transplant. Subset given: CFSE-low proliferating T cells sorted from roughly 6-day pre-transplant mixed lymphocyte reaction (GvH or HvG direction). The sequence was collected from a human patient who received an intestinal transplant. The CDR3 bases are TGTGCCACCAGCAGAGATATTAATGAAAAACTGTTTTTT. It yields the protein CATSRDINEKLFF.